Here is one T cell receptor beta chain with its context. The antigen remains unidentified. Other DNA sequences in the same sample also yield this CDR3. Germline CDR1 and CDR2: SGHRS and YFSETQ. The V segment lost 4 bases and the J segment 3 bases; nucleotides outside the gene matches: 3. The CDR3 sequence is 15 residues long. This PCR relied on a set of 60 Vbeta primers and 13 Jbeta primers. Profiled with immunoSEQ multiplex PCR; TCRdb holds only in-frame clones, not every one. The data show about 150,000 clones, almost 80% seen once. The data are from a study of cytomegalovirus exposure and HLA in healthy donors. About the study: Caucasian-associated ancestry cluster membership applied to approximately 80% of around 400 genotyped donors. Study-level findings and limits: Earlier analysis looked at TCR beta V segments, and most were productive about 90% or about 30% of the time. In a later analysis, V- and J-gene trimming of beta chains associated with a DCLRE1C missense variant, replicated independently. Many donors shared some public TCRs, even though most TCR sequences were rare.

V and J are TRBV5-1 and TRBJ2-3; 12 bases are a match to TRBD2. This clonotype was obtained from a woman between 40 and 55 years old in good health and CMV-seropositive. The sequencing sample was made of PBMCs. CDR3 sequence: CASSLAGGRTDTQYF. The CDR3 DNA reads as TGCGCCAGCAGCCTAGCGGGGGGGCGTACAGATACGCAGTATTTT. The variable domain in full, with the rest retrieved from reference TRBV5-1 and TRBJ2-3, is KAGVTQTPRYLIKTRGQQVTLSCSPISGHRSVSWYQQTPGQGLQFLFEYFSETQRNKGNFPGRFSGRQFSNSRSEMNVSTLELGDSALYLCASSLAGGRTDTQYFGPGTRLTVL.